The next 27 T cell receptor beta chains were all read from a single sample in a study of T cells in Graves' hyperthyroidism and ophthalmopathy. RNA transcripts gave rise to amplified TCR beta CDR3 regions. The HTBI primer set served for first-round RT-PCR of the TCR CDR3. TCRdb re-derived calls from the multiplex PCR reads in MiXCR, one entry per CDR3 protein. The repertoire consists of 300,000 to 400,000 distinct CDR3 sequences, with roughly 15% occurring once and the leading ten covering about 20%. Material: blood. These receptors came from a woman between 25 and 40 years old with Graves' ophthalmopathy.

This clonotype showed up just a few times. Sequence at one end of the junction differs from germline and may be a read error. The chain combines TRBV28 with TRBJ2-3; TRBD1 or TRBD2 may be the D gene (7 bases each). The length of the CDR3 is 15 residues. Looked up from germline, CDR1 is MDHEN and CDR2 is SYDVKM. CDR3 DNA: TGTGCCACCCAGAGCCAGGGGGAGGGAACAGATACGAAGTATTTT. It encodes CATQSQGEGTDTKYF.

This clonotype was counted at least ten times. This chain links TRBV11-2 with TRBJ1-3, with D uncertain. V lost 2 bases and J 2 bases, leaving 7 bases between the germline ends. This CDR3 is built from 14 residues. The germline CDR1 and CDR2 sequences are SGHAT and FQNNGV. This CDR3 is CASSLRVTGNTIYF. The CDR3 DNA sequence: TGTGCCAGCAGCTTAAGGGTAACTGGAAACACCATATATTTT.

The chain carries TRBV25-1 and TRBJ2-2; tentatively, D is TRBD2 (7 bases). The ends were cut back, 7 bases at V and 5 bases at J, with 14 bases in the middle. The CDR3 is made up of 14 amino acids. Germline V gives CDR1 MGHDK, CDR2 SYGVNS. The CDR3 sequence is CASKGRGGTGELFF. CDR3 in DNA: TGTGCCAGCAAGGGAAGGGGGGGAACCGGGGAGCTGTTTTTT.

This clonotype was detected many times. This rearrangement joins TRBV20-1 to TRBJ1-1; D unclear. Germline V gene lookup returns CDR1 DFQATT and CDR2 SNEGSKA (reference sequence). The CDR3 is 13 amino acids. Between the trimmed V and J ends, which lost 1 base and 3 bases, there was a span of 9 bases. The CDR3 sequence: CSARAVRDTEAFF. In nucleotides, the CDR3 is TGCAGTGCTAGAGCAGTGAGGGACACTGAAGCTTTCTTT.

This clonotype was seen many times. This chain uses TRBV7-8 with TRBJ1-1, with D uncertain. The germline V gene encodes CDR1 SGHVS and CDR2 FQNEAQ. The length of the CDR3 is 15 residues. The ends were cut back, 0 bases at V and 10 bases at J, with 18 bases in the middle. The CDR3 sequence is CASSLAGTYSPLAFF. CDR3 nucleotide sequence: TGTGCCAGCAGCTTAGCGGGAACATATTCTCCTCTAGCTTTCTTT.

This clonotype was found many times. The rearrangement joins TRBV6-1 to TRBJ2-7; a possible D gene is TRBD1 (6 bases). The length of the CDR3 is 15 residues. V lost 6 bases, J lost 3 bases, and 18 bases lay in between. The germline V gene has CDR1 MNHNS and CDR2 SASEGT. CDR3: CASSLYPTGNYEQYF. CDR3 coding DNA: TGTGCCAGCAGCCTATATCCGACAGGCAACTACGAGCAGTACTTC.

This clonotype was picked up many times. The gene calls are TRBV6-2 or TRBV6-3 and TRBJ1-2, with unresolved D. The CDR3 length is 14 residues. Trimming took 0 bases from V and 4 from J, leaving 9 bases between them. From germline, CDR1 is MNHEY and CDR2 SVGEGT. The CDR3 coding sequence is TGTGCCAGCAGTTACTCACTGGATTTCTATGGCTACACCTTC. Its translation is CASSYSLDFYGYTF.

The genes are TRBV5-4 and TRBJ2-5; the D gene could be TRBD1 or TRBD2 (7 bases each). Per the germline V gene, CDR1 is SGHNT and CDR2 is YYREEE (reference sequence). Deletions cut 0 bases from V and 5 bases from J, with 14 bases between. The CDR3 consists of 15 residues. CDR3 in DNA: TGTGCCAGCAGCTTGGGGGAGGGGGCGGGTGAGACCCAGTACTTC. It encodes CASSLGEGAGETQYF.

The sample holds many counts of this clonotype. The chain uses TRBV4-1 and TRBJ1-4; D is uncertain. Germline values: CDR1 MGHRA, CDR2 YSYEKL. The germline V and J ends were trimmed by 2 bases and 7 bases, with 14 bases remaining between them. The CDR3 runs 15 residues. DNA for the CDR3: TGCGCCAGCAGCCAACAACAGAGCGGGAGTGAAAAACTGTTTTTT. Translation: CASSQQQSGSEKLFF.

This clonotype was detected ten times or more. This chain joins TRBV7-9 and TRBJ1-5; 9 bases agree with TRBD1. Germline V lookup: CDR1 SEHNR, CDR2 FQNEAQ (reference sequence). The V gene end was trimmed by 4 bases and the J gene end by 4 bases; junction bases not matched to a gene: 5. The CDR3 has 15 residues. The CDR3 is CASSYGQGLNQPQHF. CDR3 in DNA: TGTGCCAGCAGCTACGGACAGGGGCTGAATCAGCCCCAGCATTTT.

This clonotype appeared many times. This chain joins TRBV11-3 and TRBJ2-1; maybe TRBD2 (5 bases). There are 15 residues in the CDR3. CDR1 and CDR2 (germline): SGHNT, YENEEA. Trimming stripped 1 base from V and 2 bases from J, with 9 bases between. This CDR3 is CASSLGGNPYNEQFF. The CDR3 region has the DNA TGTGCCAGCAGCTTAGGAGGGAATCCCTACAATGAGCAGTTCTTC.

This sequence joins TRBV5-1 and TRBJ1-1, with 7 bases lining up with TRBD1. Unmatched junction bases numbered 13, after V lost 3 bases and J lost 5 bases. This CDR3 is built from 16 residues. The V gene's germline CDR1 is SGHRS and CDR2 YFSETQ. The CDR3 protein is CASSSTGSLGYTEAFF. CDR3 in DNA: TGCGCCAGCAGCTCGACAGGGTCCTTGGGGTATACTGAAGCTTTCTTT.

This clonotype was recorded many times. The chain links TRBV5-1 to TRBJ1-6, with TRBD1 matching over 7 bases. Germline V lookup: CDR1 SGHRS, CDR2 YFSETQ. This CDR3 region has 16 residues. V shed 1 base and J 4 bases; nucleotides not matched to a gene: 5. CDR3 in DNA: TGCGCCAGCAGCTTGACAGGGGCAATGTATAATTCACCCCTCCACTTT. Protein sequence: CASSLTGAMYNSPLHF. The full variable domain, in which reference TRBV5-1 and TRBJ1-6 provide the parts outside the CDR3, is KAGVTQTPRYLIKTRGQQVTLSCSPISGHRSVSWYQQTPGQGLQFLFEYFSETQRNKGNFPGRFSGRQFSNSRSEMNVSTLELGDSALYLCASSLTGAMYNSPLHFGNGTRLTVT.

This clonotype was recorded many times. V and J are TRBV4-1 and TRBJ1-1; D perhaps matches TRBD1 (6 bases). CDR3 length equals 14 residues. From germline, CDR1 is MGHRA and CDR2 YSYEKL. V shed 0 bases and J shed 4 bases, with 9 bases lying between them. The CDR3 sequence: CASSQEGRGTEAFF. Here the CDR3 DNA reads TGCGCCAGCAGCCAAGAAGGCAGGGGCACTGAAGCTTTCTTT.

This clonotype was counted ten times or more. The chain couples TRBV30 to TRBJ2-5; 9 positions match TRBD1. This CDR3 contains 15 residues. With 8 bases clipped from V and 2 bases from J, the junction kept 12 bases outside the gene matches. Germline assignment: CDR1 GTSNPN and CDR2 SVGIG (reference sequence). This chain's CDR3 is CAGGDGTGTQETQYF. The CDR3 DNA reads TGTGCCGGGGGAGACGGGACAGGGACGCAAGAGACCCAGTACTTC.

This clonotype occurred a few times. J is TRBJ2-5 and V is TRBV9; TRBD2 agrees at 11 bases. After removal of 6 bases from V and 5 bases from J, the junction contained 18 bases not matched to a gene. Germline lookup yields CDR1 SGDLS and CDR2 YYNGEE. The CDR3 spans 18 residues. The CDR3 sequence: CASTPRGGSGGGVETQYF. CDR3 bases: TGTGCCAGCACCCCCCGAGGGGGTAGCGGGGGGGGTGTTGAGACCCAGTACTTC. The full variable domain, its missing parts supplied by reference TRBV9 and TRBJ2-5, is DSGVTQTPKHLITATGQRVTLRCSPRSGDLSVYWYQQSLDQGLQFLIQYYNGEERAKGNILERFSAQQFPDLHSELNLSSLELGDSALYFCASTPRGGSGGGVETQYFGPGTRLLVL.

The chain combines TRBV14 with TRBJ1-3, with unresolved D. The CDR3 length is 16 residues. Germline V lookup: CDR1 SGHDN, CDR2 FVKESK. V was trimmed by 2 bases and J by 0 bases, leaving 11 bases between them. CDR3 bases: TGTGCCAGCAGCCAATCAAGGACTGTCTCTGGAAACACCATATATTTT. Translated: CASSQSRTVSGNTIYF.

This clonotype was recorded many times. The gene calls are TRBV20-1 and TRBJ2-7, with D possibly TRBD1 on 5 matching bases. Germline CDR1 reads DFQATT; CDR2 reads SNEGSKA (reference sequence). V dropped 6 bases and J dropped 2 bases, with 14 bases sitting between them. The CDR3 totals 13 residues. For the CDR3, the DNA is TGCAGTGCCCATTCAGGGAACCCCTACGAGCAGTACTTC. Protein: CSAHSGNPYEQYF.

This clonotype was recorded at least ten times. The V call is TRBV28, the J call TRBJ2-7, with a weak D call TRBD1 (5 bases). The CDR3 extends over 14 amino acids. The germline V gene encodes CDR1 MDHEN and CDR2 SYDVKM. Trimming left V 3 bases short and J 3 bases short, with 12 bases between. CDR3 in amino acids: CASSLSDTVYEQYF. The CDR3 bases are TGTGCCAGCAGTTTGTCGGACACGGTCTACGAGCAGTACTTC.

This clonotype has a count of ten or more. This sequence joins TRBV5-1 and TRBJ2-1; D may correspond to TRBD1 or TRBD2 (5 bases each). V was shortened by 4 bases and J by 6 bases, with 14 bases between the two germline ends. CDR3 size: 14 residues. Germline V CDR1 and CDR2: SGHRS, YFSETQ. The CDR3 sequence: CASSRSGTGNEQFF. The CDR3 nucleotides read TGCGCCAGCAGCAGATCAGGGACGGGCAATGAGCAGTTCTTC.

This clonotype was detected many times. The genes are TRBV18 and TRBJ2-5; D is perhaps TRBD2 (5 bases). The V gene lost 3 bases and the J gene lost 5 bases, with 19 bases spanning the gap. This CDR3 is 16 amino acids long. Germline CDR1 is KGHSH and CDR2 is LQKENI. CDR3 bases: TGTGCCAGCTCACCGAGCCTCGACGCCACTAGTGAGACCCAGTACTTC. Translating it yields CASSPSLDATSETQYF.

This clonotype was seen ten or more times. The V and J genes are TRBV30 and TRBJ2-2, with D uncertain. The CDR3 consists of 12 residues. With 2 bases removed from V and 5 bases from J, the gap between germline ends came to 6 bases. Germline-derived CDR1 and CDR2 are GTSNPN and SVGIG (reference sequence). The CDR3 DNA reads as TGTGCCTGGAGTCATGGGACCGGGGAGCTGTTTTTT. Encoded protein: CAWSHGTGELFF.

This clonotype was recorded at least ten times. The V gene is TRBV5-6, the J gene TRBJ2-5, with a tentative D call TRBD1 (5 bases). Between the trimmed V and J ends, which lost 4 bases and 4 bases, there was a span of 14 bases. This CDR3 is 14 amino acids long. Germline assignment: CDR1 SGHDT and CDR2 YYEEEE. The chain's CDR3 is CASSRDSWGETQYF. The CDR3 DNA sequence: TGTGCCAGCAGCCGCGACAGCTGGGGAGAGACCCAGTACTTC. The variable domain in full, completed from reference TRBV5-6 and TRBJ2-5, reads DAGVTQSPTHLIKTRGQQVTLRCSPKSGHDTVSWYQQALGQGPQFIFQYYEEEERQRGNFPDRFSGHQFPNYSSELNVNALLLGDSALYLCASSRDSWGETQYFGPGTRLLVL.

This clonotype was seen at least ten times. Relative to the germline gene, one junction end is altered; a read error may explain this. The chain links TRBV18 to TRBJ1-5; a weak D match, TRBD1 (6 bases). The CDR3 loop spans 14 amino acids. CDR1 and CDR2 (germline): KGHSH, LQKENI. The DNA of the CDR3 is TGTGCCAACTCACCGTGGGACAACAATCAGCCCCAGCATTTT. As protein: CANSPWDNNQPQHF.

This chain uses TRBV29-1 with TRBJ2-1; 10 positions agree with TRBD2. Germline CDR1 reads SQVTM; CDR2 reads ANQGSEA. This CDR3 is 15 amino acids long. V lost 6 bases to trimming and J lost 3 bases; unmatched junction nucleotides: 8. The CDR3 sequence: CSVGLGTSVYNEQFF. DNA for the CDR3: TGCAGCGTCGGGCTGGGGACTAGCGTCTACAATGAGCAGTTCTTC.

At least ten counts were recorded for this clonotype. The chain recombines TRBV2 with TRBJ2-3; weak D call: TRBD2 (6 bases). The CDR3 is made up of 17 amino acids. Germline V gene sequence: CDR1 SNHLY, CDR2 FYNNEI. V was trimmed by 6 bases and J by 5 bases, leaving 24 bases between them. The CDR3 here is CASRSGMEGVHIDTQYF. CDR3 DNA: TGTGCCAGCAGGTCCGGCATGGAGGGCGTCCACATAGATACGCAGTATTTT.

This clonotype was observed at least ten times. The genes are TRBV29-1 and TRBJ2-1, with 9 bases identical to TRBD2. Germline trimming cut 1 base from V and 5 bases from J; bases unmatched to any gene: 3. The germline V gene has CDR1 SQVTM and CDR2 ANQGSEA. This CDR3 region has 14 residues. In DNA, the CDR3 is TGCAGCGTTGAAGTTCTAGCGGGGAACAATGAGCAGTTCTTC. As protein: CSVEVLAGNNEQFF.